Presented here are 17 T cell receptor beta chains from one specimen sequenced in a study of cytomegalovirus exposure and HLA in healthy donors (dated by TCRdb to the late 2010s). Library prep was done by the immunoSEQ multiplex PCR assay. The multiplex PCR relied on a mix of 60 forward primers for TCR Vbeta segments and 13 reverse primers for TCR Jbeta segments. TCRdb carries this immuneACCESS record with in-frame sequences only. Its versions omit some clonotypes, under half of them owing to an unresolved V gene in the studies checked, with the rest unexplained. Within this sample are about 110,000 clones, with 82% of them counted one time only. Of the sample, roughly 2.6% falls within the top ten clones. Sequenced material: PBMCs. The receptors derive from a woman aged 18-29 years in good health and CMV-seronegative.

The chain uses TRBV6-5 and TRBJ2-1; TRBD2 agrees at 13 bases. The CDR3 runs 15 residues. Germline lookup yields CDR1 MNHEY and CDR2 SVGAGI. V lost 5 bases, J lost 4 bases, and 2 bases stayed unmatched. CDR3 DNA: TGTGCCAGCAGTCCGGGACTAGCGGGGTACAATGAGCAGTTCTTC. Protein: CASSPGLAGYNEQFF.

The chain employs TRBV6-5 and TRBJ1-5, with D unclear. This CDR3 is 14 amino acids long. Germline CDR1 MNHEY, CDR2 SVGAGI. V dropped 6 bases and J dropped 0 bases, with 9 bases sitting between them. The CDR3 sequence: CASSAGSSNQPQHF. CDR3 DNA sequence: TGTGCCAGCAGCGCAGGAAGTAGCAATCAGCCCCAGCATTTT.

V gene TRBV11-2 combines with J gene TRBJ2-7, with 13 bases lining up with TRBD2. Looked up from germline, CDR1 is SGHAT and CDR2 is FQNNGV. V lost 5 bases and J lost 6; bases outside the gene matches: 4. The CDR3 has 14 amino acids. CDR3 amino acids: CASSPGLAGAEQYF. CDR3 bases: TGTGCCAGCAGCCCCGGACTAGCGGGAGCCGAGCAGTACTTC.

This chain connects TRBV5-6 to TRBJ2-1; TRBD2 aligns across 7 bases. Germline CDR1 and CDR2: SGHDT and YYEEEE. This CDR3 has 16 residues. V lost 3 bases and J lost 0; bases outside the gene matches: 6. The CDR3 is CASSSFAGDSYNEQFF. The DNA for the CDR3 is TGTGCCAGCAGCTCCTTTGCGGGAGACTCCTACAATGAGCAGTTCTTC.

The V call is TRBV4-3, the J call TRBJ1-3; D possibly corresponds to TRBD1 (6 bases). Looked up from germline, CDR1 is LGHNA and CDR2 is YSLEER. CDR3 length: 18 amino acids. Trimming took off 0 bases at V and 0 bases at J, with 15 bases between the two ends. CDR3 sequence reads: CASSQDNREVRSGNTIYF. CDR3 coding DNA: TGCGCCAGCAGCCAAGACAACAGGGAAGTACGCTCTGGAAACACCATATATTTT.

This clone has only a few counts. The rearrangement joins TRBV7-9 to TRBJ1-1, with D unresolved. Germline V lookup: CDR1 SEHNR, CDR2 FQNEAQ (reference sequence). V was pared by 5 bases and J by 8 bases, with 12 bases between. The CDR3 has 12 amino acids. CDR3 in amino acids: CASSPVSGEAFF. Written as DNA, the CDR3 is TGTGCCAGCAGCCCCGTGTCGGGGGAAGCTTTCTTT.

The genes are TRBV28 and TRBJ1-2, with 11 bases identical to TRBD1. CDR1 is MDHEN and CDR2 is SYDVKM in the germline V gene. The CDR3 totals 15 residues. Germline trimming cut 4 bases from V and 4 bases from J; bases unmatched to any gene: 5. The CDR3 DNA is TGTGCCAGCAGTTCGGGGACAGGGGGTATCTATGGCTACACCTTC. This encodes CASSSGTGGIYGYTF.

The chain couples TRBV11-3 to TRBJ2-3; 8 bases agree with TRBD2. Germline assignment: CDR1 SGHNT and CDR2 YENEEA. The CDR3 has 15 residues. The V gene end was trimmed by 1 base and the J gene end by 4 bases; junction bases not matched to a gene: 4. CDR3 sequence: CASSLARGGSDTQYF. The DNA for the CDR3 is TGTGCCAGCAGCTTAGCACGGGGGGGCTCAGATACGCAGTATTTT.

The chain carries TRBV5-4 and TRBJ1-1; 7 nucleotides match TRBD1. V lost 5 bases, J lost 4 bases, and 11 bases stayed unmatched. This CDR3 has 15 residues. Per germline, CDR1 SGHNT and CDR2 YYREEE (reference sequence). The chain's CDR3 is CASSPGGLVSTEAFF. Written as DNA, the CDR3 is TGTGCCAGCAGTCCAGGGGGTTTGGTGAGCACTGAAGCTTTCTTT.

J is TRBJ1-2 and V is TRBV6-1; D perhaps matches TRBD1 (5 bases). The germline V and J ends were trimmed by 6 bases and 8 bases, with 19 bases remaining between them. CDR3 length: 14 residues. From germline, CDR1 is MNHNS and CDR2 SASEGT. In DNA, the CDR3 is TGTGCCAGCAGGGGGAGGCCGGGGCAGGCGGGCTACACCTTC. It yields the protein CASRGRPGQAGYTF.

The chain couples TRBV15 to TRBJ1-5; D is uncertain. The V end was cut by 2 bases, the J end by 2 bases, with 16 bases between. The CDR3 is 17 residues long. Germline CDR1 is LNHNV and CDR2 is YYDKDF (reference sequence). The DNA of the CDR3 is TGTGCCACCAGCAGACCCACACCGGGAGAACGCAATCAGCCCCAGCATTTT. Translated: CATSRPTPGERNQPQHF.

This chain joins TRBV5-1 and TRBJ2-7; a possible D gene is TRBD1 (6 bases). CDR3 length: 15 residues. Trimming removed 0 bases from V and 2 bases from J, with 12 bases in between. Germline values: CDR1 SGHRS, CDR2 YFSETQ. CDR3 loop: CASSLEDSPPYEQYF. The CDR3 DNA sequence: TGCGCCAGCAGCTTGGAGGACAGCCCTCCCTACGAGCAGTACTTC.

V is TRBV19 and J is TRBJ1-3; 10 nucleotides agree with TRBD1. The CDR3 consists of 16 residues. Unmatched junction bases numbered 7, after V lost 6 bases and J lost 2 bases. Germline V gene sequence: CDR1 LNHDA, CDR2 SQIVND (reference sequence). CDR3 coding DNA: TGTGCCAGTAGCGTTACCGGGACAGGGGCTGGAAACACCATATATTTT. Protein product: CASSVTGTGAGNTIYF.

This chain connects TRBV7-4 to TRBJ2-5; possible D gene TRBD2, 6 bases. The CDR3 runs to 15 residues. CDR1 is SGHVT and CDR2 is SQSDAQ in the germline V gene. Trimming took off 10 bases at V and 5 bases at J, with 23 bases between the two ends. The CDR3 sequence is CAIMLRGRAGETQYF. The CDR3 DNA is TGTGCCATCATGCTACGGGGCAGGGCGGGGGAGACCCAGTACTTC.

As for this clone: This specimen includes other DNA sequences encoding the same CDR3. The gene calls are TRBV5-4 and TRBJ1-1; D gene ambiguous. This CDR3 contains 14 residues. The V gene lost 2 bases and the J gene lost 1 base, with 9 bases spanning the gap. Germline V gene data show CDR1 as SGHNT and CDR2 as YYREEE (reference sequence). CDR3 residues: CASSFSTGNTEAFF. DNA for the CDR3: TGTGCCAGCAGCTTCTCGACGGGGAACACTGAAGCTTTCTTT. Based on the CDR3 plus reference TRBV5-4 and TRBJ1-1, the full variable domain is ETGVTQSPTHLIKTRGQQVTLRCSSQSGHNTVSWYQQALGQGPQFIFQYYREEENGRGNFPPRFSGLQFPNYSSELNVNALELDDSALYLCASSFSTGNTEAFFGQGTRLTVV.

On this clone: A junction boundary mismatches the germline segment, possibly from a read error. The V gene is TRBV9, the J gene TRBJ1-1; D is unclear. In germline, CDR1 is SGDLS, CDR2 YYNGEE. This CDR3 has 14 amino acids. As DNA, the CDR3 is TGTGCCGGCAGCGTAGCGGGGAACGCATGGGGAGCTTTCTTT. Translated, it gives CAGSVAGNAWGAFF.

This clone was detected only once. The CDR3 DNA sequence: TGTGCCAGCAGCCCCTCGACAGGGCAACTTGAAGCTTTCTTT. Protein product: CASSPSTGQLEAFF. The V gene is TRBV7-2, the J gene TRBJ1-1, with TRBD1 matching over 7 bases. CDR3 length equals 14 residues. V gave up 5 bases and J gave up 7 bases; unmatched junction bases: 10. Germline CDR1 reads SGHTA; CDR2 reads FQGNSA.